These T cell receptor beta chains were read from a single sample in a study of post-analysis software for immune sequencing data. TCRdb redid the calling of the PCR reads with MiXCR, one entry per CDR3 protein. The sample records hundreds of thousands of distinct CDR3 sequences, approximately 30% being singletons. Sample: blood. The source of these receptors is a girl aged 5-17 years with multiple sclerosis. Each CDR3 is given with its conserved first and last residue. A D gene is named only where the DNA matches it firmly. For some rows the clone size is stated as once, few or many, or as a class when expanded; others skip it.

cdr3_nt: TGCAGTGCTACCCTAGCGGGCCCTAGCACAGATACGCAGTATTTT
cdr3_aa: CSATLAGPSTDTQYF
v_call: TRBV20-1
clone_size: many
j_call: TRBJ2-3
d_call: TRBD2

cdr3_nt: TGTGCCAGCAGCCTCGGTCCAGTTCAAGAGACCCAGTACTTC
cdr3_aa: CASSLGPVQETQYF
v_call: TRBV7-9
clone_size: .
j_call: TRBJ2-5
d_call: .

cdr3_nt: TGTGCCACCAGCCGAGACCCCGAAGCCAAAAACATTCAGTACTTC
cdr3_aa: CATSRDPEAKNIQYF
v_call: TRBV15
clone_size: few
j_call: TRBJ2-4
d_call: .

cdr3_nt: TGTGCCATCACTACAGGGTCCCGAGATACGCAGTATTTT
cdr3_aa: CAITTGSRDTQYF
v_call: TRBV10-3
clone_size: .
j_call: TRBJ2-3
d_call: .

cdr3_nt: TGTGCCAGCAGAGGAGCCGGTTCAAGGACCCAGTACTTC
cdr3_aa: CASRGAGSRTQYF
v_call: TRBV6-2/TRBV6-3
clone_size: .
j_call: TRBJ2-5
d_call: .

cdr3_nt: TGTGCCAGCAGTTTAGGGACAGGCGGCTACACCTTC
cdr3_aa: CASSLGTGGYTF
v_call: TRBV12-3/TRBV12-4
clone_size: .
j_call: TRBJ1-2
d_call: TRBD1

cdr3_nt: TGCAGCGTTGGACCGTCTAGCACAGATACGCAGTATTTT
cdr3_aa: CSVGPSSTDTQYF
v_call: TRBV29-1
clone_size: many
j_call: TRBJ2-3
d_call: .

cdr3_nt: TGTGCCAGCAGCTTGGGCCTAGCGAGCTCCTACAATGAGCAGTTCTTC
cdr3_aa: CASSLGLASSYNEQFF
v_call: TRBV5-6
clone_size: .
j_call: TRBJ2-1
d_call: .

cdr3_nt: TGTGCCAGCATGGGACTAGAGGGCAAAAACATTCAGTACTTC
cdr3_aa: CASMGLEGKNIQYF
v_call: TRBV2
clone_size: .
j_call: TRBJ2-4
d_call: TRBD2

cdr3_nt: TGTGCCAGCAGCGTACGGGGGGCACCCTCCTACAATGAGCAGTTCTTC
cdr3_aa: CASSVRGAPSYNEQFF
v_call: TRBV7-2
clone_size: .
j_call: TRBJ2-1
d_call: .

cdr3_nt: TGTGCCAGCAGTTACGGTAAAGGGGCCTATGAGCAGTACTTC
cdr3_aa: CASSYGKGAYEQYF
v_call: TRBV6-5
clone_size: .
j_call: TRBJ2-7
d_call: .

cdr3_nt: TGTGTCACTGCGGGACAGGGCCCAGCTAACTATGGCTACACCTTC
cdr3_aa: CVTAGQGPANYGYTF
v_call: TRBV28
clone_size: .
j_call: TRBJ1-2
d_call: TRBD1

cdr3_nt: TGTGCCAGCAGTTTATTAGGGACTAGCAGCGAGCAGTACTTC
cdr3_aa: CASSLLGTSSEQYF
v_call: TRBV28
clone_size: .
j_call: TRBJ2-7
d_call: TRBD2

cdr3_nt: TGTGCCAGCACCTCCCGCAGGGTCTGGGGCTACACCTTC
cdr3_aa: CASTSRRVWGYTF
v_call: TRBV12-3/TRBV12-4
clone_size: few
j_call: TRBJ1-2
d_call: .